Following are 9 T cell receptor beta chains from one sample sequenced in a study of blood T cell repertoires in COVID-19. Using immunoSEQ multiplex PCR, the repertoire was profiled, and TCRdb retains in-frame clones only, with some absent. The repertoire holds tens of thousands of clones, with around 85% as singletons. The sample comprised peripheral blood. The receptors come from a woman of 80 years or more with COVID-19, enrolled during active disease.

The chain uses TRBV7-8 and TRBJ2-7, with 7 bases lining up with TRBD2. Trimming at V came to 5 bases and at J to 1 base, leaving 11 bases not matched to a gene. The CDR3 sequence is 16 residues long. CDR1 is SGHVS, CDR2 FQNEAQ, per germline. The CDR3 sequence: CASSPEAGSISYEQYF. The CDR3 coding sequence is TGTGCCAGCAGCCCGGAAGCGGGAAGCATTTCCTACGAGCAGTACTTC.

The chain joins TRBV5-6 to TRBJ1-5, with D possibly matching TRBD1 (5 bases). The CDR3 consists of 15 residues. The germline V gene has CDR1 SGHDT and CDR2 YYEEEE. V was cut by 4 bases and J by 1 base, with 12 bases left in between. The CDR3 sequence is CASSLTQGSNQPQHF. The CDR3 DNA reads TGTGCCAGCAGCCTCACCCAGGGCAGCAATCAGCCCCAGCATTTT. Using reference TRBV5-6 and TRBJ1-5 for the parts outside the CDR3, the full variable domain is DAGVTQSPTHLIKTRGQQVTLRCSPKSGHDTVSWYQQALGQGPQFIFQYYEEEERQRGNFPDRFSGHQFPNYSSELNVNALLLGDSALYLCASSLTQGSNQPQHFGDGTRLSIL.

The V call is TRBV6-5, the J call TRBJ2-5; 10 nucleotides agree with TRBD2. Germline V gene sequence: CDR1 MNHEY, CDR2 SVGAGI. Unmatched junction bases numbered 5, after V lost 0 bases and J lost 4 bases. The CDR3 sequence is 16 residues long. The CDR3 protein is CASSYSASGRVETQYF. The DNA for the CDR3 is TGTGCCAGCAGTTACTCGGCTAGCGGGAGAGTAGAGACCCAGTACTTC.

CDR3 sequence (DNA): TGTGCCACCTTATCGCTCCAGAAAGCTTTCTTT. Amino acid sequence: CATLSLQKAFF. V is TRBV19 and J is TRBJ1-1; D not certain. This CDR3 comprises 11 residues. V gave up 10 bases and J gave up 9 bases, with 15 bases separating them. Germline loops: CDR1 LNHDA, CDR2 SQIVND (reference sequence).

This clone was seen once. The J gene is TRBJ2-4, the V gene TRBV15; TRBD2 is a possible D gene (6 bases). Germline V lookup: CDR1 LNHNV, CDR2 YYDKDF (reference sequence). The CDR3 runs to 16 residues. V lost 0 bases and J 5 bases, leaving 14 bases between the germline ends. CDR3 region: CATSRDPGGNENIQYF. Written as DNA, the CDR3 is TGTGCCACCAGCAGAGATCCCGGGGGTAATGAAAACATTCAGTACTTC.

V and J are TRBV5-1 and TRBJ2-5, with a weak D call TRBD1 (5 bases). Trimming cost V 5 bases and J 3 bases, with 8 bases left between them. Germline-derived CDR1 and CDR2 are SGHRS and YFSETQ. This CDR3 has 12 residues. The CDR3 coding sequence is TGCGCCAGCAGTGTGACAGAAGAGACCCAGTACTTC. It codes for CASSVTEETQYF.

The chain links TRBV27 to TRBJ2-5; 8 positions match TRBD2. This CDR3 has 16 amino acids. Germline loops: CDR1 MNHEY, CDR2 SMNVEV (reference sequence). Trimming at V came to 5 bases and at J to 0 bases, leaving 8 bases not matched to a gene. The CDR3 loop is CASSPHLLADQETQYF. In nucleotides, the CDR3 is TGTGCCAGCAGTCCACACCTACTAGCGGACCAAGAGACCCAGTACTTC.

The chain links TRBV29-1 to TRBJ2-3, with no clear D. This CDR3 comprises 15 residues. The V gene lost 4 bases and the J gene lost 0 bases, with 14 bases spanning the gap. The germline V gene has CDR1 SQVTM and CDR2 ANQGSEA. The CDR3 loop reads CSVVELEPSTDTQYF. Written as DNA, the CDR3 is TGCAGCGTTGTAGAGCTGGAGCCTAGCACAGATACGCAGTATTTT.

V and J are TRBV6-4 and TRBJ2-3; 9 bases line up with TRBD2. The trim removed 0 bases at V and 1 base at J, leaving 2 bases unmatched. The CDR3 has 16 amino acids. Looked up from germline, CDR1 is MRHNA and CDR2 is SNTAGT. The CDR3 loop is CASSDSASGGTDTQYF. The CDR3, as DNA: TGTGCCAGCAGTGACTCAGCTAGCGGGGGCACAGATACGCAGTATTTT.